A selection of T cell receptor beta chains follows, all from one sample in a study of persistence of HIV-infected CD4 T cells. No antigens are known for them. Produced via immunoSEQ multiplex PCR; TCRdb's table is partial and in-frame only. The sample yields roughly 43,000 clones, approximately 93% seen once. Sequenced here: CD4+ T cells sorted from PBMCs after roughly 18-hour stimulation, sampled from a patient who received antiretroviral therapy. Receptors were obtained from an adult man with HIV who was CMV-seropositive. The CDR3 runs from the conserved cysteine through the conserved F or W. A D gene is named only where the DNA matches it firmly. Size tells how often a clone was seen (once, few, many) or the class of an expanded clone, and some rows leave it out.

j_call | cdr3_length | v_call | d_call | clone_size | cdr3_aa | cdr3_nt
TRBJ2-7 | 17 | TRBV18 | TRBD1 | few | CASSGPGQEGTSYEQYF | TGTGCCAGCTCAGGTCCGGGACAGGAAGGGACTTCCTACGAGCAGTACTTC
TRBJ1-2 | 13 | TRBV28 | . | . | CASSLRGSYGYTF | TGTGCCAGCAGTTTAAGGGGTTCCTATGGCTACACCTTC
TRBJ1-2 | 14 | TRBV28 | . | . | CASNTNSPLGGYTF | TGTGCCAGCAATACAAACAGTCCCTTAGGGGGCTACACCTTC
TRBJ1-5 | 13 | TRBV7-2 | . | . | CASSLKNNQPQHF | TGTGCCAGCAGCTTAAAGAACAATCAGCCCCAGCATTTT
TRBJ1-1 | 15 | TRBV24-1 | . | . | CATSDSRRLNTEAFF | TGTGCCACCAGTGACTCTCGGCGCCTGAACACTGAAGCTTTCTTT
TRBJ2-7 | 15 | TRBV5-6 | . | once | CASSLHGNSAYEQYF | TGTGCCAGCAGCTTGCATGGTAATAGCGCCTACGAGCAGTACTTC
TRBJ1-2 | 14 | TRBV18 | TRBD1 | . | CASSPNRGADGYTF | TGTGCCAGCTCACCAAACAGGGGGGCCGATGGCTACACCTTC
TRBJ1-5 | 15 | TRBV10-3 | . | . | CAISESRDSNQPQHF | TGTGCCATCAGTGAGTCGCGGGACAGCAATCAGCCCCAGCATTTT
TRBJ1-1 | 14 | TRBV5-6 | . | . | CASSLMGIVGEAFF | TGTGCCAGCAGCTTGATGGGGATAGTAGGTGAAGCTTTCTTT
TRBJ1-5 | 13 | TRBV2 | . | few | CASKGGSNQPQHF | TGTGCCAGCAAAGGGGGGAGCAATCAGCCCCAGCATTTT
TRBJ2-3 | 14 | TRBV7-3 | TRBD2 | . | CASSLLGGTDTQYF | TGTGCCAGCAGCTTATTGGGGGGGACAGATACGCAGTATTTT
TRBJ2-5 | 14 | TRBV3-1/TRBV3-2 | . | . | CASSQVSGMETQYF | TGTGCCAGCAGCCAAGTTTCAGGGATGGAGACCCAGTACTTC
TRBJ2-2 | 14 | TRBV6-1 | . | . | CASIPDSLRGELFF | TGTGCCAGCATCCCAGACAGCCTTCGTGGGGAGCTGTTTTTT
TRBJ2-5 | 16 | TRBV2 | TRBD2 | few | CASSPGTSGGAETQYF | TGTGCCAGCAGTCCCGGGACTAGCGGGGGGGCGGAGACCCAGTACTTC
TRBJ1-1 | 15 | TRBV7-9 | . | . | CASSLLTGDSTEAFF | TGTGCCAGCAGCTTACTGACAGGAGACAGCACTGAAGCTTTCTTT
TRBJ1-4 | 15 | TRBV18 | TRBD1 | . | CASSRDRGLGEKLFF | TGTGCCAGCTCTCGGGACAGGGGGCTAGGTGAAAAACTGTTTTTT
TRBJ2-1 | 15 | TRBV10-3 | TRBD2 | . | CATNIVAGGRNEQFF | TGTGCCACCAACATCGTAGCGGGGGGGCGGAATGAGCAGTTCTTC
TRBJ2-3 | 16 | TRBV5-1 | TRBD2 | . | CASSLQTSGGQDTQYF | TGCGCCAGCAGCTTGCAGACTAGCGGGGGGCAGGATACGCAGTATTTT
TRBJ1-1 | 14 | TRBV19 | . | . | CASSIAGLGTEAFF | TGTGCCAGTAGTATAGCGGGGCTGGGCACTGAAGCTTTCTTT
TRBJ1-2 | 14 | TRBV27 | . | once | CASLNQGRWNGYTF | TGTGCCAGCCTAAACCAAGGACGGTGGAACGGCTACACCTTC
TRBJ2-7 | 14 | TRBV28 | . | once | CASTSGGGSYEQYF | TGTGCCAGCACCTCCGGGGGCGGATCCTACGAGCAGTACTTC
TRBJ2-3 | 17 | TRBV3-1/TRBV3-2 | TRBD2 | . | CASSQDQESGGSDTQYF | TGTGCCAGCAGCCAAGATCAGGAGAGCGGGGGATCAGATACGCAGTATTTT
TRBJ2-2 | 12 | TRBV7-9 | . | . | CASPGDTGELFF | TGTGCCAGCCCGGGGGACACCGGGGAGCTGTTTTTT
TRBJ2-3 | 16 | TRBV5-1 | TRBD2 | . | CASSLGTSGSTDTQYF | TGCGCCAGCAGCCTCGGGACTAGCGGAAGCACAGATACGCAGTATTTT
TRBJ2-5 | 16 | TRBV19 | TRBD2 | . | CASSIRTSAALVTQYF | TGTGCCAGTAGTATCCGGACTAGCGCCGCTCTAGTGACCCAGTACTTC
TRBJ1-3 | 16 | TRBV5-1 | TRBD1 | . | CASSLRQGISGNTIYF | TGCGCCAGCAGCTTGAGACAGGGGATCTCTGGAAACACCATATATTTT
TRBJ1-2 | 13 | TRBV20-1 | . | . | CSASFGTGQGYTF | TGCAGTGCTAGTTTTGGGACCGGACAGGGCTACACCTTC
TRBJ2-3 | 14 | TRBV2 | . | . | CASKVGGAADTQYF | TGTGCCAGCAAAGTGGGGGGGGCAGCAGATACGCAGTATTTT
TRBJ1-1 | 13 | TRBV29-1 | . | . | CSVANREGTEAFF | TGCAGCGTTGCAAACAGGGAGGGTACTGAAGCTTTCTTT
TRBJ1-6 | 14 | TRBV6-4 | . | . | CASSELQGGSPLHF | TGTGCCAGCAGTGAACTACAGGGCGGTTCACCCCTCCACTTT
TRBJ1-1 | 16 | TRBV19 | . | . | CASSKDRRPPVPEAFF | TGTGCCAGTAGTAAAGACAGGCGACCCCCTGTACCTGAAGCTTTCTTT
TRBJ2-3 | 16 | TRBV6-5 | TRBD2 | . | CASSYSSGGYTDTQYF | TGTGCCAGCAGTTACTCTAGCGGGGGTTATACAGATACGCAGTATTTT
TRBJ2-7 | 13 | TRBV5-1 | . | . | CASSQEVSYEQYF | TGCGCCAGCAGCCAGGAGGTCTCCTACGAGCAGTACTTC
TRBJ2-1 | 16 | TRBV5-1 | . | . | CASSWDGRRGYNEQFF | TGCGCCAGCAGCTGGGATGGGCGGAGGGGATACAATGAGCAGTTCTTC
TRBJ1-4 | 16 | TRBV5-5 | . | . | CASSTPRGEGDEKLFF | TGTGCCAGCAGCACCCCTCGGGGGGAAGGGGATGAAAAACTGTTTTTT
TRBJ1-5 | 19 | TRBV21-1 | . | once | CASSKAAREGIYSNQPQHF | TGTGCCAGCAGCAAAGCGGCCAGGGAAGGAATATATAGCAATCAGCCCCAGCATTTT
TRBJ2-6 | 15 | TRBV28 | . | . | CASSLLASGANVLTF | TGTGCCAGCAGTTTGCTCGCCTCTGGGGCCAACGTCCTGACTTTC
TRBJ2-1 | 16 | TRBV19 | TRBD2 | . | CASSLRASGGNNEQFF | TGTGCCAGTAGTTTGCGCGCTAGCGGGGGGAACAATGAGCAGTTCTTC
TRBJ2-1 | 13 | TRBV6-5 | . | once | CASSTGTRDEQFF | TGTGCCAGCAGTACAGGGACCCGGGATGAGCAGTTCTTC
TRBJ1-3 | 14 | TRBV30 | . | . | CAWSPDSSGNTIYF | TGTGCCTGGAGCCCGGATAGCTCTGGAAACACCATATATTTT
TRBJ1-2 | 13 | TRBV7-3 | . | . | CASSPGTAYGYTF | TGTGCCAGCAGCCCCGGGACCGCCTATGGCTACACCTTC
TRBJ2-2 | 16 | TRBV10-1 | TRBD1 | . | CASSPRGTGKTGELFF | TGCGCCAGCAGTCCCAGGGGGACAGGGAAGACCGGGGAGCTGTTTTTT
TRBJ2-1 | 13 | TRBV29-1 | . | . | CSAPGVGYNEQFF | TGCAGCGCCCCCGGTGTTGGGTACAATGAGCAGTTCTTC
TRBJ2-2 | 16 | TRBV7-2 | . | once | CASSLTRLGNTGELFF | TGTGCCAGCAGCTTAACCAGGCTTGGGAACACCGGGGAGCTGTTTTTT
TRBJ2-7 | 15 | TRBV27 | . | . | CASKVLKLYSYEQYF | TGTGCCAGCAAAGTCCTAAAACTTTACTCCTACGAGCAGTACTTC
TRBJ2-3 | 17 | TRBV4-2 | . | . | CASSHPPLGRSTDTQYF | TGTGCCAGCAGCCACCCACCGTTAGGCCGGAGCACAGATACGCAGTATTTT
TRBJ1-6 | 14 | TRBV6-6 | . | . | CASSYEGYNSPLHF | TGTGCCAGCAGTTACGAGGGCTATAATTCACCCCTCCACTTT